The 8 T cell receptor beta chains in this list originate from one sample, sequenced in a study. One entry per CDR3 protein, called by TCRdb with MiXCR from the RT-PCR reads. The sample records about 700,000 distinct CDR3 sequences, around 14% being singletons. Material for sequencing was memory CD4+ T cells from blood. The receptors stem from a female donor in good health, serving as a healthy control.

V gene TRBV7-2 combines with J gene TRBJ2-1; weak D call: TRBD2 (5 bases). With 4 bases removed from V and 7 bases from J, the gap between germline ends came to 14 bases. CDR1 is SGHTA and CDR2 is FQGNSA in the germline V gene. The CDR3 consists of 14 residues. The CDR3 sequence: CASSSLGSGNEQFF. CDR3 coding DNA: TGTGCCAGCAGCTCACTGGGGAGTGGAAATGAGCAGTTCTTC.

This clonotype was counted many times. This rearrangement joins TRBV6-5 to TRBJ1-5; no clear D. Germline CDR1 MNHEY, CDR2 SVGAGI. Trimming removed 2 bases at V and 4 bases at J, with 6 bases between. This CDR3 is 13 amino acids long. CDR3 residues: CASSYTGNQPQHF. CDR3 DNA: TGTGCCAGCAGTTACACCGGGAATCAGCCCCAGCATTTT.

This rearrangement joins TRBV6-1 to TRBJ1-5; 12 bases fit TRBD1. CDR3 length: 14 amino acids. The germline V gene has CDR1 MNHNS and CDR2 SASEGT. V dropped 5 bases and J dropped 6; count of bases not matched to a gene: 2. This CDR3 is CASSRDRGRQPQHF. CDR3 coding DNA: TGTGCCAGCAGTCGGGACAGGGGGCGTCAGCCCCAGCATTTT.

The chain combines TRBV5-6 with TRBJ1-1; D perhaps matches TRBD1 (6 bases). Germline CDR1 reads SGHDT; CDR2 reads YYEEEE. The CDR3 consists of 14 residues. The V end lost 3 bases, the J end lost 1 base, and 10 bases lay between the germline ends. This CDR3 reads CASSWDNRNTEAFF. The CDR3 nucleotides read TGTGCCAGCAGCTGGGACAACCGGAACACTGAAGCTTTCTTT.

This clonotype was seen once. A much more abundant neighbour one base away suggests this may be a read error. The V and J genes are TRBV12-3 or TRBV12-4 and TRBJ2-2; D gene uncertain. Trimming removed 8 bases from V and 1 base from J, with 5 bases in between. The CDR3 totals 12 residues. The CDR3 is CASLGNTGELFF. The CDR3 DNA sequence: TGTGCCAGCCTGGGGAACACCGGGGAGCTGTTTTTT.

The count of this clonotype is one. This clone may be a read error of a much larger clone one base away. The CDR3 nucleotides are TGTGCCAGCAGCCAGACCACAGGCGCAGTAGGCTACACCTTC. Translation gives CASSQTTGAVGYTF. J is TRBJ1-2 and V is TRBV12-3 or TRBV12-4, with D possibly being TRBD1 (5 bases). The CDR3 contains 14 residues. Trimming shortened V by 6 bases and J by 8 bases, and 19 bases separated the two germline ends.

V and J are TRBV6-5 and TRBJ2-2, with D possibly being TRBD1 (5 bases). CDR3 length equals 16 residues. The V gene lost 2 bases and the J gene lost 6 bases, with 16 bases spanning the gap. The V gene's germline CDR1 is MNHEY and CDR2 SVGAGI. The CDR3 protein is CASSYAGFRQAGELFF. As DNA, the CDR3 is TGTGCCAGCAGTTACGCAGGGTTCCGTCAGGCCGGGGAGCTGTTTTTT.

The chain uses TRBV5-1 and TRBJ1-1; 7 nucleotides agree with TRBD1. The ends lost 1 base at V and 2 bases at J; junction bases unmatched: 8. In germline, CDR1 is SGHRS, CDR2 YFSETQ. CDR3 size: 16 residues. In DNA, the CDR3 is TGCGCCAGCAGCTTGTCTGGGACAGTACTTAACACTGAAGCTTTCTTT. Translated, it gives CASSLSGTVLNTEAFF.